The clone carrying this T cell receptor (beta chain) was observed a few times. V was pared by 6 bases and J by 1 base, with 5 bases of the junction left unmatched. The germline V gene encodes CDR1 MNHEY and CDR2 SVGAGI. This CDR3 is 14 amino acids long. This sample is part of a study of blood T cells in healthy people across ages. Study context: T cells yielded about one barcoded beta molecule per two cells through template switching.

PCR was performed a second time for about 7 to 12 cycles using a sample-barcoded 5' primer and a J-beta primer mix. One entry per CDR3 protein results from TCRdb running MiXCR on the 5' RACE reads. Seen here are around 1.5 million distinct CDR3 sequences, approximately 32% observed once, and the top ten hold about 10%. The chain is built from TRBV6-5 and TRBJ2-7, with 8 bases identical to TRBD1. The sample consisted of blood. The TCR sequence derives from a woman aged 30 to 39 in good health. The CDR3 loop is CASSTTGESYEQYF. CDR3 sequence (DNA): TGTGCCAGCAGCACGACAGGGGAATCCTACGAGCAGTACTTC.